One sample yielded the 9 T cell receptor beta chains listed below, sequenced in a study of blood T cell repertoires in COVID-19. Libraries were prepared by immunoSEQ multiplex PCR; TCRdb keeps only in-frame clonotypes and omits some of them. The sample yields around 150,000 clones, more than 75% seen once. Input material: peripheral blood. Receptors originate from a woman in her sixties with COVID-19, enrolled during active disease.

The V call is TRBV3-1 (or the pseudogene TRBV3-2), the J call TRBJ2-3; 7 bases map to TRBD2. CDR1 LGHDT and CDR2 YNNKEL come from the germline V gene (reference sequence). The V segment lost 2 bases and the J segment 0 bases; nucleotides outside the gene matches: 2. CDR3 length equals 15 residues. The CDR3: CASSQLAGSTDTQYF. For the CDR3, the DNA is TGTGCCAGCAGCCAATTAGCGGGCAGCACAGATACGCAGTATTTT.

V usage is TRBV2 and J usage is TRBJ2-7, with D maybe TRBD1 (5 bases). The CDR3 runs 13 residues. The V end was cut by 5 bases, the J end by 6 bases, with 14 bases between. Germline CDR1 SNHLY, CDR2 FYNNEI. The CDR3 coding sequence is TGTGCCAGCAGTATCACAGGCTCGGGCGAGCAGTACGTC. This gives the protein CASSITGSGEQYV.

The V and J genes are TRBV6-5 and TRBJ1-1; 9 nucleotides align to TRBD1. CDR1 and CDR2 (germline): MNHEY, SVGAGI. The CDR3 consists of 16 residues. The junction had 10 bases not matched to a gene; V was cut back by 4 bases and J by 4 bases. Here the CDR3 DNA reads TGTGCCAGCAGTTCGCCTCGGGGACAGGGAAGCACTGAAGCTTTCTTT. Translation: CASSSPRGQGSTEAFF.

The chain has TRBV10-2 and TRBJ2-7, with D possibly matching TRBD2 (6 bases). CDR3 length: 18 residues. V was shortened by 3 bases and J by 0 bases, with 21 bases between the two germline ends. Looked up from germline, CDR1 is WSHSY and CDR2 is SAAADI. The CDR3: CASSDSRRGRRSSYEQYF. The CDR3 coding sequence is TGCGCCAGCAGTGACTCGAGGAGGGGTCGCCGGAGCTCCTACGAGCAGTACTTC.

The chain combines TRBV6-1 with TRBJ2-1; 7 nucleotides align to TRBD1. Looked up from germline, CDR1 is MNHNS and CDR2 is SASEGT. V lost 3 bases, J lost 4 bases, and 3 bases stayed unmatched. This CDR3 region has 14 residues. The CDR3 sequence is CASSDGDSYNEQFF. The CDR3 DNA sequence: TGTGCCAGCAGTGATGGGGACAGTTACAATGAGCAGTTCTTC.

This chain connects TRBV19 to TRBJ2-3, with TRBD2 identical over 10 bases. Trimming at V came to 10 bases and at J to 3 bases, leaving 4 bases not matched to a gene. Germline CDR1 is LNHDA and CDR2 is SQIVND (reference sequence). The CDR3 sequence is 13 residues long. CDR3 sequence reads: CATTTSGTDTQYF. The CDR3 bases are TGTGCCACTACGACTAGCGGGACAGATACGCAGTATTTT.

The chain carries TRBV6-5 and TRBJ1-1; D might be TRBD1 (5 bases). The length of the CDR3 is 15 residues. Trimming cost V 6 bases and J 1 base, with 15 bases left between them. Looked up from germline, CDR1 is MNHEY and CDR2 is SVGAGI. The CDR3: CASRAGTGGNTEAFF. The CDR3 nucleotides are TGTGCCAGCAGAGCCGGGACTGGGGGGAACACTGAAGCTTTCTTT.

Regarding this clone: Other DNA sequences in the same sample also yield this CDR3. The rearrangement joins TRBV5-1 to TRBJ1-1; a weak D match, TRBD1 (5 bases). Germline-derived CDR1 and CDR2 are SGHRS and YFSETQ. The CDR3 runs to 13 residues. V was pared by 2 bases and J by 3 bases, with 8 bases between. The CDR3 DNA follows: TGCGCCAGCAGCTTCACGACAGACACTGAAGCTTTCTTT. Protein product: CASSFTTDTEAFF. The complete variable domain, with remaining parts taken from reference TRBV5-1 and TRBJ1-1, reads KAGVTQTPRYLIKTRGQQVTLSCSPISGHRSVSWYQQTPGQGLQFLFEYFSETQRNKGNFPGRFSGRQFSNSRSEMNVSTLELGDSALYLCASSFTTDTEAFFGQGTRLTVV.

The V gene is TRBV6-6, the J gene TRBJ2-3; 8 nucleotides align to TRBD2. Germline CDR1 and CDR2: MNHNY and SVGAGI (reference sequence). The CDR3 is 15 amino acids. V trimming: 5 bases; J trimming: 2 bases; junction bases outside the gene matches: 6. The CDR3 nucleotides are TGTGCCAGCAGTACGGGGGGGCAACTCACAGATACGCAGTATTTT. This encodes CASSTGGQLTDTQYF.